This paragraph reports one TCR beta chain. Its antigen is undetermined. These data belong to a study of shared clonotypes between healthy human individuals. The study's findings and limits: The researchers took only blood, and tissue repertoires probably look different. A handful of donors showed sharing of roughly 5% of naive CD4 clonotypes.

The CDR3 loop spans 14 amino acids. Germline CDR1 is SNHLY and CDR2 is FYNNEI. Trimming removed 8 bases from V and 10 bases from J; junction bases left unmatched: 16. In the authors' methods: Junction-only sequences produced by ImmunoSEQ had no quality scores, so filtering differed. The assay was immunoSEQ multiplex PCR, and TCRdb's table has in-frame clones only and misses some. V and J calls and clone size are copied from that table; D and trimming were computed from the DNA. This table has some 2,500,000 clones, just under 95% appearing once. Sequencing used naive CD4+ T cells from PBMCs. The sample's subset: CD45RA+ positively selected. The clonotype was recovered from a young man in good health. Some clones in this sample may be carry-over from other donors' samples. The chain recombines TRBV2 with TRBJ2-5, with TRBD1 matching 7 bases. In DNA form, the CDR3 reads TGTGCCAGCCTCCGGGACAGCCCCATCTTGGACCAGTACTTC. Protein product: CASLRDSPILDQYF.